Below, 31 T cell receptor beta chains from the same sample are listed, as sequenced in a study of blood T cell repertoires in COVID-19. The repertoire was sequenced with immunoSEQ multiplex PCR; TCRdb's copy has only in-frame clones and lacks some. Altogether hundreds of thousands of clones are present, around 88% being singletons, with the ten largest covering roughly 6.8%. The sample comprised peripheral blood. These receptors came from a woman aged 25-40 years with COVID-19, enrolled during active disease.

This chain joins TRBV5-4 and TRBJ2-5, with 7 nucleotides matching TRBD1. The CDR3 is 15 residues long. The ends lost 2 bases at V and 3 bases at J; junction bases unmatched: 7. Germline loops: CDR1 SGHNT, CDR2 YYREEE (reference sequence). CDR3 in DNA: TGTGCCAGCAGCTTTTTGGACAGGATTGAAGAGACCCAGTACTTC. This encodes CASSFLDRIEETQYF.

This chain uses TRBV27 with TRBJ1-4; 7 bases line up with TRBD1. Germline CDR1 reads MNHEY; CDR2 reads SMNVEV (reference sequence). Germline trimming cut 5 bases from V and 1 base from J; bases unmatched to any gene: 4. The CDR3 has 15 residues. The CDR3 DNA reads TGTGCCAGCAGTCAACAGGGGAGAACTAATGAAAAACTGTTTTTT. Its protein is CASSQQGRTNEKLFF.

The chain couples TRBV4-1 to TRBJ1-5; D not certain. Trimming shortened V by 0 bases and J by 4 bases, and 10 bases separated the two germline ends. CDR1 and CDR2 from the germline V gene are MGHRA and YSYEKL. This CDR3 contains 15 residues. CDR3: CASSQDVAENQPQHF. CDR3 nucleotide sequence: TGCGCCAGCAGCCAAGACGTGGCGGAAAATCAGCCCCAGCATTTT.

The CDR3 sequence: CASSFRDYGYEQYF. CDR3 DNA sequence: TGTGCCAGCAGTTTCCGGGACTATGGCTACGAGCAGTACTTC. The chain uses TRBV2 and TRBJ2-7, with 7 bases lining up with TRBD2. The germline V gene encodes CDR1 SNHLY and CDR2 FYNNEI. This CDR3 comprises 14 residues. V was pared by 5 bases and J by 3 bases, with 7 bases of the junction left unmatched. The whole variable domain, filled in from reference TRBV2 and TRBJ2-7, reads EPEVTQTPSHQVTQMGQEVILRCVPISNHLYFYWYRQILGQKVEFLVSFYNNEISEKSEIFDDQFSVERPDGSNFTLKIRSTKLEDSAMYFCASSFRDYGYEQYFGPGTRLTVT.

The chain carries TRBV7-8 and TRBJ2-1, with 11 bases identical to TRBD2. Germline V lookup: CDR1 SGHVS, CDR2 FQNEAQ. Trimming at V came to 5 bases and at J to 10 bases, leaving 7 bases not matched to a gene. This CDR3 comprises 14 residues. The DNA for the CDR3 is TGTGCCAGCAGCATTAGCGGGGGGGCAGGGGAGCAGTTCTTC. It yields the protein CASSISGGAGEQFF.

This clone was picked up a small number of times. V gene TRBV28 combines with J gene TRBJ1-6, with 10 bases identical to TRBD1. The length of the CDR3 is 15 residues. Germline V CDR1 and CDR2: MDHEN, SYDVKM. The V and J ends lost 6 bases and 8 bases, in that order; junction bases with no gene match: 7. CDR3 in amino acids: CASSPLGTGDSPLHF. The CDR3 DNA reads TGTGCCAGCAGCCCGTTAGGGACAGGGGATTCACCCCTCCACTTT.

This chain uses TRBV5-1 with TRBJ2-5; 10 nucleotides line up with TRBD2. The ends lost 4 bases at V and 5 bases at J; junction bases unmatched: 5. CDR1 is SGHRS and CDR2 is YFSETQ in the germline V gene. There are 14 residues in the CDR3. The CDR3 reads CASSVSGGQETQYF. In DNA form, the CDR3 reads TGCGCCAGCAGCGTTAGCGGGGGGCAGGAGACCCAGTACTTC.

Written as DNA, the CDR3 is TGTGCCAGCAGTTTATATGACGGGGGGCCTGGAAACACCATATATTTT. It is translated as CASSLYDGGPGNTIYF. V is TRBV28 and J is TRBJ1-3, with D perhaps TRBD1 (6 bases). Germline lookup yields CDR1 MDHEN and CDR2 SYDVKM. This CDR3 comprises 16 residues. V lost 1 base, J lost 2 bases, and 12 bases lay in between.

This clone was seen more than once but under ten times. This rearrangement joins TRBV10-1 to TRBJ1-1, with unresolved D. V lost 6 bases and J 3 bases, leaving 11 bases between the germline ends. Germline V gives CDR1 WNHNN, CDR2 SYGVQD (reference sequence). This CDR3 is 13 amino acids long. The CDR3 bases are TGCGCCAGCAGGCAAGACAAGGACACTGAAGCTTTCTTT. Encoded protein: CASRQDKDTEAFF.

The chain combines TRBV7-2 with TRBJ1-2, with 7 bases fitting TRBD1. The CDR3 totals 15 residues. CDR1 SGHTA and CDR2 FQGNSA come from the germline V gene. The junction had 10 bases not matched to a gene; V was cut back by 5 bases and J by 4 bases. CDR3: CASSQTLGTAYGYTF. In nucleotides, the CDR3 is TGTGCCAGCAGCCAAACGCTTGGGACAGCCTATGGCTACACCTTC.

V is TRBV6-5 and J is TRBJ1-3, with no clear D. V lost 5 bases and J lost 2, with 10 bases in between. Germline values: CDR1 MNHEY, CDR2 SVGAGI. CDR3 size: 14 residues. CDR3 nucleotides: TGTGCCAGCAGTCCGGGTGCGGCTGGAAACACCATATATTTT. It translates to CASSPGAAGNTIYF.

The J gene is TRBJ1-1, the V gene TRBV6-4, with 8 bases aligning to TRBD1. CDR1 MRHNA and CDR2 SNTAGT come from the germline V gene. There are 13 residues in the CDR3. V was clipped by 6 bases and J by 2 bases; unmatched bases: 2. The CDR3 bases are TGTGCCAGCAGGCAGGGGGCTAACACTGAAGCTTTCTTT. It codes for CASRQGANTEAFF.

The chain combines TRBV5-6 with TRBJ2-2, with D possibly being TRBD2 (6 bases). With 1 base removed from V and 1 base from J, the gap between germline ends came to 11 bases. This CDR3 has 16 amino acids. CDR1 is SGHDT and CDR2 is YYEEEE in the germline V gene. The CDR3: CASSLKEGRNTGELFF. The CDR3 bases are TGTGCCAGCAGCTTGAAGGAGGGCCGGAACACCGGGGAGCTGTTTTTT.

This chain connects TRBV14 to TRBJ2-2; possibly TRBD2 for D (6 bases). V shed 1 base and J shed 3 bases, with 15 bases lying between them. The CDR3 has 17 residues. Germline assignment: CDR1 SGHDN and CDR2 FVKESK. In DNA, the CDR3 is TGTGCCAGCAGCCAAGTGGAGGGGCCCGTGTACACCGGGGAGCTGTTTTTT. Translating it yields CASSQVEGPVYTGELFF.

This clone was found once. This chain uses TRBV3-1 (or the pseudogene TRBV3-2) with TRBJ1-1; maybe TRBD1 (6 bases). This CDR3 is built from 14 residues. Germline V CDR1 and CDR2: LGHDT, YNNKEL (reference sequence). The V gene lost 1 base and the J gene lost 5 bases, with 11 bases spanning the gap. CDR3 residues: CASSQVGGHTEAFF. The CDR3 DNA sequence: TGTGCCAGCAGCCAAGTCGGGGGGCATACTGAAGCTTTCTTT.

The chain is built from TRBV18 and TRBJ2-3, with D uncertain. This CDR3 comprises 20 residues. Trimming removed 1 base from V and 4 bases from J, with 27 bases in between. Germline-derived CDR1 and CDR2 are KGHSH and LQKENI. The CDR3 loop is CASSPRYQPPAAGNPDTQYF. The CDR3 DNA reads TGTGCCAGCTCACCACGGTATCAGCCCCCGGCAGCAGGTAACCCAGATACGCAGTATTTT. The full variable domain, with the rest looked up from reference TRBV18 and TRBJ2-3, is NAGVMQNPRHLVRRRGQEARLRCSPMKGHSHVYWYRQLPEEGLKFMVYLQKENIIDESGMPKERFSAEFPKEGPSILRIQQVVRGDSAAYFCASSPRYQPPAAGNPDTQYFGPGTRLTVL.

The CDR3 DNA sequence: TGTGCCAGCAGTGCACCGGACAGTGGACGGCAGTTCTTC. It codes for CASSAPDSGRQFF. V usage is TRBV12-3 or TRBV12-4 and J usage is TRBJ2-1; tentative D call: TRBD1 (6 bases). This CDR3 region has 13 residues. The ends were cut back, 5 bases at V and 12 bases at J, with 17 bases in the middle.

There are a few counts of this clone. J is TRBJ1-1 and V is TRBV7-2; 7 bases line up with TRBD1. The CDR3 is 15 amino acids. V lost 3 bases and J lost 4; bases outside the gene matches: 8. The germline CDR1 and CDR2 sequences are SGHTA and FQGNSA. The CDR3, as DNA: TGTGCCAGCAGCTTTTTGGGACAGCTGTTCACTGAAGCTTTCTTT. Encoded protein: CASSFLGQLFTEAFF.

The chain uses TRBV11-2 and TRBJ2-7, with D possibly matching TRBD1 (5 bases). CDR1 is SGHAT, CDR2 FQNNGV, per germline. The CDR3 has 14 residues. V was cut by 5 bases and J by 5 bases, with 16 bases left in between. The CDR3 sequence: CASSPLIGANEQYF. The CDR3 DNA sequence: TGTGCCAGCAGCCCGCTTATTGGGGCAAACGAGCAGTACTTC.

CDR3 sequence reads: CASSQDWGDEQYF. The CDR3 coding sequence is TGCGCCAGCAGCCAAGATTGGGGGGACGAGCAGTACTTC. The chain combines TRBV4-3 with TRBJ2-7; D possibly corresponds to TRBD2 (6 bases). Germline V gene sequence: CDR1 LGHNA, CDR2 YSLEER. V lost 0 bases to trimming and J lost 5 bases, with 8 bases between them. The CDR3 length is 13 residues.

The V gene is TRBV9, the J gene TRBJ1-1, with 9 bases fitting TRBD1. Germline V lookup: CDR1 SGDLS, CDR2 YYNGEE. The CDR3 contains 14 residues. After removal of 3 bases from V and 4 bases from J, the junction contained 4 bases not matched to a gene. As DNA, the CDR3 is TGTGCCAGCAGCGAGACAGGGGGGAGCACTGAAGCTTTCTTT. Its translation is CASSETGGSTEAFF.

The chain joins TRBV6-1 to TRBJ2-3; 8 nucleotides match TRBD1. CDR1 is MNHNS and CDR2 is SASEGT in the germline V gene. This CDR3 has 14 residues. J was trimmed by 5 bases and V by 3 bases; bases with no gene match: 4. This CDR3 is CASSEQTGEDTQYF. CDR3 DNA: TGTGCCAGCAGTGAGCAGACAGGGGAAGATACGCAGTATTTT.

The V call is TRBV12-3 or TRBV12-4, the J call TRBJ1-1; TRBD1 might be the D (5 bases). The germline V and J ends were trimmed by 3 bases and 7 bases, with 12 bases remaining between them. The CDR3 sequence is 13 residues long. CDR3 in amino acids: CASSFGGSGEAFF. Written as DNA, the CDR3 is TGTGCCAGCAGTTTCGGGGGGTCGGGTGAAGCTTTCTTT.

The J gene is TRBJ1-1, the V gene TRBV19; a weak D match, TRBD1 (6 bases). The CDR3 covers 15 residues. Germline V gives CDR1 LNHDA, CDR2 SQIVND (reference sequence). Trimming removed 3 bases at V and 2 bases at J, with 13 bases between. CDR3 residues: CASSIVRGRNTEAFF. CDR3 coding DNA: TGTGCCAGTAGTATTGTCAGGGGCCGAAACACTGAAGCTTTCTTT.

The V gene is TRBV28, the J gene TRBJ2-7, with 9 bases identical to TRBD1. The CDR3 runs 16 residues. Germline V gene lookup returns CDR1 MDHEN and CDR2 SYDVKM. The trim removed 6 bases at V and 3 bases at J, leaving 12 bases unmatched. The CDR3 spells CASSLPRQGVSYEQYF. For the CDR3, the DNA is TGTGCCAGCAGCTTACCCCGACAGGGGGTAAGCTACGAGCAGTACTTC.

CDR3 loop: CASQKRDTQYF. CDR3 sequence (DNA): TGTGCCAGCCAAAAGCGAGATACGCAGTATTTT. The chain has TRBV27 and TRBJ2-3, with D unresolved. Germline-derived CDR1 and CDR2 are MNHEY and SMNVEV (reference sequence). Trimming took 8 bases from V and 5 from J, leaving 8 bases between them. The CDR3 contains 11 residues.

The J gene is TRBJ1-6, the V gene TRBV5-1; no firm D call. Germline CDR1 and CDR2: SGHRS and YFSETQ. This CDR3 comprises 15 residues. Trimming left V 1 base short and J 4 bases short, with 9 bases between. The CDR3 region has the DNA TGCGCCAGCAGCTTGACAGAAGGTTATAATTCACCCCTCCACTTT. Its translation: CASSLTEGYNSPLHF.

Only a few counts were recorded for this clone. The chain employs TRBV28 and TRBJ2-7; 8 nucleotides agree with TRBD2. Germline V lookup: CDR1 MDHEN, CDR2 SYDVKM. J lost 2 bases, V lost 5 bases, and 11 bases had no gene match. This CDR3 contains 16 residues. The CDR3 sequence is CASSLGTTSDAYEQYV. Here the CDR3 DNA reads TGTGCCAGCAGTCTTGGGACGACTAGCGACGCCTACGAGCAGTACGTC.

As to this clone: At one of its ends the junction is not consistent with the germline gene, which may arise from a read error. The chain links TRBV7-7 to TRBJ2-2; 7 bases match TRBD1. The CDR3 length is 14 residues. CDR1 and CDR2 (germline): SSHAT, FNYEAQ (reference sequence). CDR3 coding DNA: TGTGCTAGCAGCTTGCAACAGGGGACCGGGGAGCTGTTTTTT. It translates to CASSLQQGTGELFF.

The chain employs TRBV11-3 and TRBJ2-1, with TRBD2 matching 10 bases. The CDR3 runs to 19 residues. Germline assignment: CDR1 SGHNT and CDR2 YENEEA. V shed 3 bases and J 1 base; nucleotides not matched to a gene: 12. Here the CDR3 DNA reads TGTGCCAGCAGCTTCAGGGGGCCCAGCGGGAGGGGGTCCTACAATGAGCAGTTCTTC. This sequence encodes CASSFRGPSGRGSYNEQFF.

The CDR3 sequence: CASSLGGVTDTQYF. In nucleotides, the CDR3 is TGTGCCAGCAGCTTAGGGGGGGTCACAGATACGCAGTATTTT. The chain carries TRBV11-2 and TRBJ2-3; a possible D gene is TRBD2 (6 bases). The germline gives CDR1 SGHAT, CDR2 FQNNGV. V lost 1 base to trimming and J lost 2 bases, with 7 bases between them. This CDR3 has 14 residues.